The 28 T cell receptor beta chains presented below share a single source sample, sequenced in a study of cytotoxic CD8 clonotypes in ibrutinib-treated CLL. Produced via immunoSEQ multiplex PCR; TCRdb's table is partial and in-frame only. Of about 140,000 clones listed, 70% to 90% are singletons. This specimen consisted of PBMCs, obtained after 36 months of ibrutinib treatment. All receptors come from a human donor with chronic lymphocytic leukemia.

This chain uses TRBV5-1 with TRBJ2-2, with TRBD2 matching over 8 bases. V shed 2 bases, J shed 2 bases, and the junction held 5 bases outside the gene matches. This CDR3 has 16 residues. Germline V gene data show CDR1 as SGHRS and CDR2 as YFSETQ. The CDR3 protein is CASSFLLAGNTGELFF. In nucleotides, the CDR3 is TGCGCCAGCAGCTTTCTCCTAGCGGGCAACACCGGGGAGCTGTTTTTT. Full variable domain (remainder filled in from reference TRBV5-1 and TRBJ2-2): KAGVTQTPRYLIKTRGQQVTLSCSPISGHRSVSWYQQTPGQGLQFLFEYFSETQRNKGNFPGRFSGRQFSNSRSEMNVSTLELGDSALYLCASSFLLAGNTGELFFGEGSRLTVL.

J is TRBJ1-2 and V is TRBV30; 9 bases map to TRBD1. The CDR3 runs to 13 residues. V shed 0 bases and J 7 bases; nucleotides not matched to a gene: 3. Germline CDR1 and CDR2: GTSNPN and SVGIG (reference sequence). CDR3 amino acids: CAWSVRQGGGYTF. CDR3 DNA: TGTGCCTGGAGTGTACGACAGGGGGGTGGCTACACCTTC.

This clone was seen a single time. J is TRBJ1-1 and V is TRBV11-2, with D tentatively TRBD1 (5 bases). CDR1 is SGHAT and CDR2 is FQNNGV in the germline V gene. This CDR3 spans 17 amino acids. V lost 2 bases to trimming and J lost 5 bases, with 21 bases between them. The CDR3 here is CASSLRGLRYSRTEAFF. For the CDR3, the DNA is TGTGCCAGCAGCTTAAGGGGCCTGAGGTACAGTCGGACTGAAGCTTTCTTT.

The chain uses TRBV7-2 and TRBJ1-5; D may be TRBD1 (5 bases). Germline CDR1 is SGHTA and CDR2 is FQGNSA. V lost 5 bases and J lost 2, with 10 bases in between. This CDR3 region has 14 residues. CDR3 in DNA: TGTGCCAGCAGCCCTGGGGGGGGCAATCAGCCCCAGCATTTT. This sequence encodes CASSPGGGNQPQHF.

The chain combines TRBV14 with TRBJ2-3; D uncertain. The V gene lost 4 bases and the J gene lost 6 bases, with 11 bases spanning the gap. CDR3 length: 13 amino acids. The V gene's germline CDR1 is SGHDN and CDR2 FVKESK. This chain's CDR3 is CASSLTNADTQYF. In DNA, the CDR3 is TGTGCCAGCAGCCTCACCAACGCGGATACGCAGTATTTT.

The genes are TRBV28 and TRBJ2-3, with TRBD2 matching over 10 bases. V was pared by 5 bases and J by 4 bases, with 9 bases of the junction left unmatched. CDR3 length: 16 residues. Germline V gene sequence: CDR1 MDHEN, CDR2 SYDVKM. CDR3 sequence (DNA): TGTGCCAGCAGTCCCATGCTAGCGGGAGTCGCAGATACGCAGTATTTT. Protein: CASSPMLAGVADTQYF.

This chain joins TRBV7-9 and TRBJ2-6; D gene unclear. Germline assignment: CDR1 SEHNR and CDR2 FQNEAQ (reference sequence). The CDR3 has 11 residues. The CDR3, as DNA: TGTGTTAGCTCTGGGGCCAACGTCCTGACTTTC. Encoded protein: CVSSGANVLTF.

This clone was observed a few times. J is TRBJ1-1 and V is TRBV28; the D gene is possibly TRBD1 (6 bases). The germline V gene has CDR1 MDHEN and CDR2 SYDVKM. This CDR3 comprises 14 residues. V lost 6 bases and J lost 0, with 11 bases in between. CDR3 region: CASRLGAMNTEAFF. CDR3 DNA: TGTGCCAGCAGACTGGGGGCTATGAACACTGAAGCTTTCTTT.

The V call is TRBV2, the J call TRBJ1-5; no definite D call. The CDR3 is made up of 12 amino acids. V gave up 3 bases and J gave up 9 bases, with 9 bases separating them. Germline loops: CDR1 SNHLY, CDR2 FYNNEI. The CDR3 region has the DNA TGTGCCAGCAGTGATGGTGCGGGGCCCCAGCATTTT. Translation: CASSDGAGPQHF.

The chain employs TRBV4-2 and TRBJ1-1, with TRBD1 as a possible D gene (5 bases). Germline V gene data show CDR1 as LGHNA and CDR2 as YNFKEQ. The V and J ends lost 0 bases and 9 bases respectively, with 11 bases between them. The CDR3 is 13 amino acids. The CDR3 loop reads CASSQDKGAKAFF. In DNA form, the CDR3 reads TGTGCCAGCAGCCAAGATAAAGGGGCCAAAGCTTTCTTT.

The chain has TRBV6-5 and TRBJ1-2, with a possible D match to TRBD1 (6 bases). Germline V gene lookup returns CDR1 MNHEY and CDR2 SVGAGI. Trimming pared 3 bases from V and 2 bases from J, leaving 13 bases between. This CDR3 contains 15 residues. The CDR3 protein is CASSYGGQGNYGYTF. The DNA of the CDR3 is TGTGCCAGCAGTTATGGGGGCCAGGGGAACTATGGCTACACCTTC.

The chain is built from TRBV2 and TRBJ2-3, with 9 positions matching TRBD2. The CDR3 is 16 amino acids. CDR1 is SNHLY, CDR2 FYNNEI, per germline. V was clipped by 6 bases and J by 5 bases; unmatched bases: 12. CDR3 DNA: TGTGCCAGCAGCCCCAGTACTAGCGGGCGGGTAGATACGCAGTATTTT. Translation gives CASSPSTSGRVDTQYF.

This clone has just one count. V gene TRBV19 combines with J gene TRBJ2-5; 14 nucleotides match TRBD2. Trimming removed 0 bases from V and 2 bases from J; junction bases left unmatched: 2. Germline V gene data show CDR1 as LNHDA and CDR2 as SQIVND (reference sequence). The CDR3 runs to 17 residues. This chain's CDR3 is CASSIDRLAGGQETQYF. The CDR3 DNA reads as TGTGCCAGTAGTATAGATCGACTAGCGGGGGGGCAAGAGACCCAGTACTTC.

The V gene is TRBV6-5, the J gene TRBJ1-1; D call uncertain. Germline CDR1 is MNHEY and CDR2 is SVGAGI. CDR3 length equals 13 residues. Trimming removed 8 bases from V and 7 bases from J, with 17 bases in between. CDR3 sequence: CASSDVGGDEAFF. The DNA for the CDR3 is TGTGCCAGCTCCGACGTGGGAGGTGATGAAGCTTTCTTT.

This chain uses TRBV27 with TRBJ2-1; TRBD2 agrees at 8 bases. The V gene's germline CDR1 is MNHEY and CDR2 SMNVEV (reference sequence). This CDR3 is built from 15 residues. With 6 bases clipped from V and 4 bases from J, the junction kept 8 bases outside the gene matches. CDR3 DNA: TGTGCCAGCAGCCTCGGACTAGCCTCTTACAATGAGCAGTTCTTC. This gives the protein CASSLGLASYNEQFF.

V and J are TRBV30 and TRBJ2-5; D may be TRBD2 (6 bases). CDR1 is GTSNPN, CDR2 SVGIG, per germline (reference sequence). The V and J ends lost 2 bases and 7 bases respectively, with 23 bases between them. The CDR3 is 16 amino acids. CDR3 coding DNA: TGTGCCTGGAGTCGGCGGGACGGTCTAGCTATCGGGACCCAGTACTTC. Its protein is CAWSRRDGLAIGTQYF.

The genes are TRBV2 and TRBJ1-3; no clear D. Germline V gene data show CDR1 as SNHLY and CDR2 as FYNNEI. The CDR3 is 15 residues long. V lost 10 bases to trimming and J lost 4 bases, with 20 bases between them. CDR3 coding DNA: TGTGCCACCCAGCTGGAAGGGAGTGCGGGAAACACCATATATTTT. It translates to CATQLEGSAGNTIYF.

This clone has more than one count but fewer than ten. The chain couples TRBV15 to TRBJ2-5; D gene uncertain. Trimming removed 3 bases from V and 5 bases from J, with 10 bases in between. Germline loops: CDR1 LNHNV, CDR2 YYDKDF (reference sequence). The CDR3 extends over 13 amino acids. CDR3 amino acids: CATSRYLDETQYF. The DNA for the CDR3 is TGTGCCACCAGCAGGTACCTAGATGAGACCCAGTACTTC.

This clone occurred once. The CDR3 region has the DNA TGTGCCAGCAGATTAGGGGGGAACACTGAAGCTTTCTTT. Protein: CASRLGGNTEAFF. The gene calls are TRBV2 and TRBJ1-1; a possible D gene is TRBD1 (6 bases). The CDR3 contains 13 residues. V dropped 6 bases and J dropped 1 base, with 9 bases sitting between them. Germline CDR1 and CDR2: SNHLY and FYNNEI.

The CDR3 loop is CASSPRASGILYEQYF. The CDR3 bases are TGCGCCAGCAGCCCCCGGGCTAGCGGGATACTATACGAGCAGTACTTC. The chain recombines TRBV5-1 with TRBJ2-7, with 9 bases matching TRBD2. Germline CDR1 and CDR2: SGHRS and YFSETQ. V dropped 4 bases and J dropped 4; count of bases not matched to a gene: 12. The CDR3 totals 16 residues.

The rearrangement joins TRBV28 to TRBJ2-3; D remains ambiguous. The CDR3 runs 14 residues. In germline, CDR1 is MDHEN, CDR2 SYDVKM. Trimming stripped 4 bases from V and 0 bases from J, with 8 bases between. CDR3 DNA: TGTGCCAGCAGTTCACACCTGAGCACAGATACGCAGTATTTT. Translating it yields CASSSHLSTDTQYF.

The J gene is TRBJ2-1, the V gene TRBV6-5, with 10 bases identical to TRBD2. Trimming removed 6 bases from V and 2 bases from J; junction bases left unmatched: 4. The CDR3 length is 15 residues. Germline V gene lookup returns CDR1 MNHEY and CDR2 SVGAGI. CDR3 in DNA: TGTGCCAGCAGAGTTAGCGGGAGGACCTACAATGAGCAGTTCTTC. Its translation: CASRVSGRTYNEQFF.

J is TRBJ2-7 and V is TRBV6-1; either TRBD1 or TRBD2 may supply D (5 bases each). The CDR3 length is 14 residues. Germline loops: CDR1 MNHNS, CDR2 SASEGT. Trimming removed 4 bases from V and 2 bases from J, with 12 bases in between. The DNA for the CDR3 is TGTGCCAGCAGTGTTAGGGACGGAACCTACGAGCAGTACTTC. It is translated as CASSVRDGTYEQYF.

This clone showed up just a few times. The chain has TRBV6-1 and TRBJ1-1, with D maybe TRBD1 (5 bases). This CDR3 has 14 residues. The V gene's germline CDR1 is MNHNS and CDR2 SASEGT. Between the trimmed V and J ends, which lost 6 bases and 1 base, there was a span of 12 bases. DNA for the CDR3: TGTGCCAGCAGGAGGGGCCCAGGGAACACTGAAGCTTTCTTT. The encoded protein is CASRRGPGNTEAFF.

The chain couples TRBV10-3 to TRBJ2-4, with TRBD1 matching over 9 bases. After removal of 10 bases from V and 8 bases from J, the junction contained 9 bases not matched to a gene. This CDR3 spans 13 amino acids. From germline, CDR1 is ENHRY and CDR2 SYGVKD. CDR3 loop: CATQTGQGYIQYF. The CDR3 DNA reads TGTGCCACCCAGACGGGACAGGGTTACATTCAGTACTTC.

The chain is built from TRBV5-1 and TRBJ2-5; either TRBD1 or TRBD2 may supply D (6 bases each). This CDR3 has 15 amino acids. Trimming cost V 6 bases and J 0 bases, with 15 bases left between them. Germline V gives CDR1 SGHRS, CDR2 YFSETQ. Here the CDR3 reads CASTWGAVDQETQYF. CDR3 sequence (DNA): TGCGCCAGCACGTGGGGGGCTGTTGACCAAGAGACCCAGTACTTC.

The V and J genes are TRBV4-1 and TRBJ2-3, with no clear D. The CDR3 is 18 residues long. Germline V gene sequence: CDR1 MGHRA, CDR2 YSYEKL. V lost 1 base to trimming and J lost 2 bases, with 19 bases between them. The CDR3 region is CASSQAPLDHSFTDTQYF. CDR3 nucleotides: TGCGCCAGCAGCCAAGCGCCGCTGGACCACTCCTTCACAGATACGCAGTATTTT.

V usage is TRBV2 and J usage is TRBJ1-1; D gene uncertain. In germline, CDR1 is SNHLY, CDR2 FYNNEI. The CDR3 has 12 amino acids. V lost 7 bases to trimming and J lost 0 bases, with 6 bases between them. Here the CDR3 reads CASINLNTEAFF. DNA for the CDR3: TGTGCCAGCATCAATCTGAACACTGAAGCTTTCTTT.